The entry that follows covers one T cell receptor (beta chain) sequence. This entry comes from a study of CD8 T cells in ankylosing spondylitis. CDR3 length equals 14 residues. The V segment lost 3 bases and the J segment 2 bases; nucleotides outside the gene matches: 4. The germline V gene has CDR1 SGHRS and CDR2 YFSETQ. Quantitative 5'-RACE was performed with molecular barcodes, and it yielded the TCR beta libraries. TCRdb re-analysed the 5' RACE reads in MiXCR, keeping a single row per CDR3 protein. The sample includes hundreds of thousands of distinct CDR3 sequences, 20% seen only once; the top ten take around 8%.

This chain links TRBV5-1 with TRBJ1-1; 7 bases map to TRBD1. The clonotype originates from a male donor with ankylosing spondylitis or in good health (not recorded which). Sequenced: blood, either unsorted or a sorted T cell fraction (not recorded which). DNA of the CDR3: TGCGCCAGCAGCTATGACAGGGTTAACACTGAAGCTTTCTTT. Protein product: CASSYDRVNTEAFF.